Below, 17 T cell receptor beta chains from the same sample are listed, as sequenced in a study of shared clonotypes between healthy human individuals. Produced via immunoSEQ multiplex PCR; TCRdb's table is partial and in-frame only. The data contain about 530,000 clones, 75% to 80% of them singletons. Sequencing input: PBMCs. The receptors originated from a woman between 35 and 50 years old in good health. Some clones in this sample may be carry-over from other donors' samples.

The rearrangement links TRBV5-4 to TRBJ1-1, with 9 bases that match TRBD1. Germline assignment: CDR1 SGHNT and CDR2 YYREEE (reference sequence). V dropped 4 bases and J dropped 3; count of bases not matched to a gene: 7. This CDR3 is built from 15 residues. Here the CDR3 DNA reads TGTGCCAGCAGCAAGGGACAGGGAGGGGACACTGAAGCTTTCTTT. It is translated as CASSKGQGGDTEAFF.

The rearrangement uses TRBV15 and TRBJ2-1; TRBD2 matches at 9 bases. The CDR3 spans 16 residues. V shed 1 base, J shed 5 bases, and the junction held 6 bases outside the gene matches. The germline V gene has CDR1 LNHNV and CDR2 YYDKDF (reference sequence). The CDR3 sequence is CATSRGMAGGHNEQFF. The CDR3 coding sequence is TGTGCCACCAGCAGAGGAATGGCGGGAGGGCACAATGAGCAGTTCTTC.

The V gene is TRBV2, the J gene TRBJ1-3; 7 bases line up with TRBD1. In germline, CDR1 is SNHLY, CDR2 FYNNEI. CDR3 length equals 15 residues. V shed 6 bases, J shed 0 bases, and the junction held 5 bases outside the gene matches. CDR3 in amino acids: CASRWSGGSGNTIYF. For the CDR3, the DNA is TGTGCCAGCAGGTGGTCAGGGGGCTCTGGAAACACCATATATTTT.

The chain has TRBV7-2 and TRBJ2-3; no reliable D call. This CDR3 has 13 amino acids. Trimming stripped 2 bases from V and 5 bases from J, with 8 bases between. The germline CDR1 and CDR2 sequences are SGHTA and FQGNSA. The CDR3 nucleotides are TGTGCCAGCAGCTTAAGTCTCGGAGATACGCAGTATTTT. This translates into CASSLSLGDTQYF. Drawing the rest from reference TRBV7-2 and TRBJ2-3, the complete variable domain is GAGVSQSPSNKVTEKGKDVELRCDPISGHTALYWYRQSLGQGLEFLIYFQGNSAPDKSGLPSDRFSAERTGGSVSTLTIQRTQQEDSAVYLCASSLSLGDTQYFGPGTRLTVL.

This CDR3 reads CASSLARQGNTGELFF. CDR3 in DNA: TGCGCCAGCAGCTTGGCCCGTCAGGGGAACACCGGGGAGCTGTTTTTT. The rearrangement joins TRBV5-1 to TRBJ2-2; D possibly corresponds to TRBD1 (5 bases). CDR1 and CDR2 (germline): SGHRS, YFSETQ. This CDR3 has 16 amino acids. The V and J ends lost 0 bases and 1 base respectively, with 10 bases between them.

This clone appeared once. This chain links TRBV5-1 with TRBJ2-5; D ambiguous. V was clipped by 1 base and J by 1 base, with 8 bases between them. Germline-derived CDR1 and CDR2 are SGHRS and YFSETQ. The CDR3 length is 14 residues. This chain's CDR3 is CASSLPGPQETQYF. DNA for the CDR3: TGCGCCAGCAGCTTGCCTGGGCCCCAAGAGACCCAGTACTTC.

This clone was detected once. The CDR3 nucleotides are TGTGCCAGCAGCTGGCTGGGGGGGGCTGAGTACGAGCAGTACTTC. Its protein product is CASSWLGGAEYEQYF. The chain combines TRBV11-2 with TRBJ2-7, with TRBD2 as a possible D gene (7 bases). CDR1 and CDR2 (germline): SGHAT, FQNNGV. The V and J ends lost 4 bases and 4 bases respectively, with 17 bases between them. This CDR3 comprises 15 residues.

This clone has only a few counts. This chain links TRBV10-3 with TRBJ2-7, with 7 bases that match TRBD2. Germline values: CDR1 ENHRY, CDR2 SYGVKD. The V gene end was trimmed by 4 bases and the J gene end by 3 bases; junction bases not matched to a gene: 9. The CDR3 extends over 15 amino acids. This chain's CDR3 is CAISGPGLQNYEQYF. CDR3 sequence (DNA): TGTGCCATCAGTGGTCCGGGACTACAGAACTACGAGCAGTACTTC.

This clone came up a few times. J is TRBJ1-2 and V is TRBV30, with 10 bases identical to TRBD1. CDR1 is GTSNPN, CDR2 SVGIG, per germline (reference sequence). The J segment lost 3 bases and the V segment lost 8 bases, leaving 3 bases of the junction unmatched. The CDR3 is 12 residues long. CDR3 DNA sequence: TGTGCCGGGGGACAGGGGCACTATGGCTACACCTTC. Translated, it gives CAGGQGHYGYTF.

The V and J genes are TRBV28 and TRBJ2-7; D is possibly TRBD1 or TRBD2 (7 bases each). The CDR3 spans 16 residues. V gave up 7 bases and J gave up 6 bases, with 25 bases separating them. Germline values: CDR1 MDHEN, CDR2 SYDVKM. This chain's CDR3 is CASTTPRGGMSSEQYF. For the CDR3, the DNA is TGTGCCAGCACCACCCCCAGGGGGGGGATGAGTAGCGAGCAGTACTTC.

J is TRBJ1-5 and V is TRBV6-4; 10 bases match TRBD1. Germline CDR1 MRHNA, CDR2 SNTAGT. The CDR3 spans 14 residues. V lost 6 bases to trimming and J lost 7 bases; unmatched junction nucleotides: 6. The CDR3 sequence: CASSPDRGEQPQHF. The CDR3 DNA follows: TGTGCCAGCAGCCCGGACAGGGGGGAACAGCCCCAGCATTTT.

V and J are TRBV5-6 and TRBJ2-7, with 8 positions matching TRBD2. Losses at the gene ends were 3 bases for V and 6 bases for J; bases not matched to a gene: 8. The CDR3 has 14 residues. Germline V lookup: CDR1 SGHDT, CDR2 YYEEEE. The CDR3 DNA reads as TGTGCCAGCAGCTGGATCGGGACTAGGGGCGAGCAGTACTTC. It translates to CASSWIGTRGEQYF.

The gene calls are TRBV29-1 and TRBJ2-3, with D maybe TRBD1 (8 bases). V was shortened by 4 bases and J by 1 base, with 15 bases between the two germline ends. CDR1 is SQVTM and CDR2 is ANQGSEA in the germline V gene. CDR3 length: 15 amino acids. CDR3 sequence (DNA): TGCAGCGTTGCACAAGCGGGACAGGGCACAGATACGCAGTATTTT. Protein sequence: CSVAQAGQGTDTQYF.

Written as DNA, the CDR3 is TGTGCCAGCAGCTTGACAGCAGTCTACGAGCAGTACTTC. Translated: CASSLTAVYEQYF. V and J are TRBV5-6 and TRBJ2-7, with D uncertain. CDR3 length: 13 residues. V lost 1 base and J 3 bases, leaving 8 bases between the germline ends. Germline V gene sequence: CDR1 SGHDT, CDR2 YYEEEE.

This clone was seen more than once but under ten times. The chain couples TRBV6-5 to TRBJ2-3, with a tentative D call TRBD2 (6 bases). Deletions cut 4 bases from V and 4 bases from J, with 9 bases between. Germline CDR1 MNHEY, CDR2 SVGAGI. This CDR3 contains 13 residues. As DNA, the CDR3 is TGTGCCAGCAGTTCCCCGGGAGCAGATACGCAGTATTTT. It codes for CASSSPGADTQYF.

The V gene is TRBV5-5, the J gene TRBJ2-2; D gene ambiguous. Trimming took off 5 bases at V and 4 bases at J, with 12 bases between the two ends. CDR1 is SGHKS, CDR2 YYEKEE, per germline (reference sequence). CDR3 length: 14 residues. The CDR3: CASSPGPRTGELFF. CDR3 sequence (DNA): TGTGCCAGCAGTCCCGGGCCCCGCACCGGGGAGCTGTTTTTT.

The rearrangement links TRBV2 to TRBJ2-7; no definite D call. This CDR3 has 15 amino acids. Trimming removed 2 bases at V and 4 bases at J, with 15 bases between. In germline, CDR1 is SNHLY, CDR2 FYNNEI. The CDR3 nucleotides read TGTGCCAGCAGTGAACGGACCTCAGAACTATACGAGCAGTACTTC. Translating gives CASSERTSELYEQYF.